This TCR beta chain is drawn from a study of T cell responses to AZD1222 COVID-19 vaccine (dated by TCRdb to about 2021). About the study as a whole: A total of just over 230 trial participants underwent TCR sequencing, of whom about 210 received two doses of AZD1222 and some 26 received two doses of the MenACWY control vaccine. Trial participants were enrolled by age into 18-55, 56-69 and 70-plus year subgroups, with around 150, 28 and 57 TCR-sequenced participants respectively. The full study reports these points: Vaccine-associated CD4 TCRs spanned the whole spike protein, with dominant responses in regions 160-218 and 743-854. Because no samples from the day 14 peak response were available, repertoires could be characterized only after the peak T cell response. Reportedly, almost half of the unique spike-specific TCRs recognized epitopes lying outside the regions that are mutated in the B.1.351 and B.1.1.7 variants. After two AZD1222 doses, spike-specific TCR breadth and depth were significantly higher than at day 0 and than in MenACWY recipients. The 56-69-year group was small, and its depth increase did not reach significance, likely because of low power. Conclusions about previously exposed vaccinees are limited because only a handful of AZD1222 recipients were SARS-CoV-2 seropositive at baseline. Participants were mostly white British, with more females than males. The authors suggested clonal diversity may have been underestimated.

The CDR3 regions of human TCRbeta chains were analyzed by immunosequencing. As for how the authors treated the data: TCRs in the repertoires were matched against a reference library of SARS-CoV-2-specific TCRs that had been generated with the MIRA antigen-specificity platform. Breadth meant the fraction of unique TCRs that were SARS-CoV-2-associated, whereas depth meant the fraction of total T cells that were SARS-CoV-2-associated. Each spike-specific TCR was assigned to its reactive spike region and to a CD4 or CD8 class using the MIRA data. Log10-transformed breadth and depth values were compared by one-way ANOVA with Sidak's multiple comparisons tests. TCRdb stores this immuneACCESS table with in-frame sequences only. Part of the clones is absent; in the studies checked, under half of the shortfall reflects unresolved V genes, and no reason is known for the rest. V, J and clone size are taken as reported in that table, and D and trimming were inferred from the DNA itself. Recorded for this sample are under 110,000 clones; about 92% of them occurred a single time. Around 8% of the sample belongs to the ten largest clones.

CDR3 length: 13 amino acids, cysteine to phenylalanine. Just the 39-base CDR3 DNA is kept, in frame starting at base 1. Trimmed from V: 6 bases; trimmed from J: 5 bases; junction bases lacking a gene match: 6. Based on the germline V gene, the CDR1 and CDR2 sequences are SGHTA and FQGTGA. This clone has just a few counts. Its recognized antigen is unknown. There are no base qualities to consult, and no much larger clone falls within one base. Reading the label with the study, this specimen's time point is: about 28 days (+/-7) after the second vaccine dose. AZD1222 recipients given second doses at about 4 weeks or at about 12 weeks were pooled, since spike-specific TCR depth and breadth were not found to differ between the two schedules. The vaccinee samples were drawn from two UK trials, COV001 and COV002, one of which was a single-blind randomized controlled phase 2/3 trial testing AZD1222 (ChAdOx1 nCoV-19) in healthy adults. For TCRbeta chain sequencing, PBMC samples were collected from trial participants at day 0 and at day 28 after the second dose.

The sequence links TRBV7-3 to TRBJ1-1; 7 central nucleotides agree with TRBD1. This material consisted of peripheral blood, taken 28 days after the second AZD1222 dose. This sequence originates from an adult who received the AZD1222 COVID-19 vaccine. CDR3 reads: CASRKGAITEAFF. The bases are TGTGCCAGCAGAAAGGGGGCGATTACTGAAGCTTTCTTT.